A single sample gave rise to the 25 T cell receptor beta chains below, sequenced in a study of long-term antiretroviral therapy in people with HIV (dated 2022 in TCRdb). The immunoSEQ hsTCRB v3.0 assay was used at survey level resolution to sequence the TRB variable region. TCRdb retrieved this table from immuneACCESS and kept in-frame rearrangements only. Not all clones are present; in checked studies, unresolved V genes account for under half, and no reason is known for the remainder. The sample table holds 30,000 to 40,000 clones, of which 70% to 80% were seen once. The biggest ten clones account for 7.1% of the sample. Sequencing used unsorted PBMCs, obtained 2 years after starting antiretroviral therapy. These receptors were obtained from a woman between 50 and 59 years old with HIV.

This clone was seen a single time. V and J are TRBV6-5 and TRBJ2-5, with 8 nucleotides matching TRBD2. V trimming: 7 bases; J trimming: 4 bases; junction bases outside the gene matches: 8. Germline V gene data show CDR1 as MNHEY and CDR2 as SVGAGI. This CDR3 has 14 residues. In DNA, the CDR3 is TGTGCCAGCAACCAAGGACTAGCCGCAGAGACCCAGTACTTC. The encoded protein is CASNQGLAAETQYF.

The CDR3 nucleotides are TGTGCCAGCAGCTTACAGGGCGGTGCGACTAATGAAAAACTGTTTTTT. Encoded protein: CASSLQGGATNEKLFF. This chain connects TRBV11-1 to TRBJ1-4; D is perhaps TRBD1 (5 bases). The CDR3 is made up of 16 amino acids. Germline V lookup: CDR1 SGHAT, CDR2 FQDESV (reference sequence). V was cut by 2 bases and J by 2 bases, with 12 bases left in between.

The chain joins TRBV6-7 to TRBJ1-3; D remains unclear. TRBV6-7 is noted as an ORF with a role that remains uncertain. The CDR3 loop spans 11 amino acids. Between the trimmed V and J ends, which lost 9 bases and 4 bases, there was a span of 7 bases. CDR3 sequence (DNA): TGTGCCAGGACTCAGGGAAACACCATATATTTT. This encodes CARTQGNTIYF.

This clone came up a few times. This sequence joins TRBV7-6 and TRBJ1-6; D is uncertain. CDR1 is SGHVS and CDR2 is FNYEAQ in the germline V gene. The ends were cut back, 1 base at V and 5 bases at J, with 9 bases in the middle. This CDR3 contains 15 residues. CDR3 DNA: TGTGCCAGCAGCTTAGACCCGGAACATAATTCACCCCTCCACTTT. It specifies CASSLDPEHNSPLHF.

This rearrangement joins TRBV29-1 to TRBJ2-3, with TRBD2 matching 10 bases. The CDR3 is made up of 22 amino acids. Germline CDR1 is SQVTM and CDR2 is ANQGSEA. The trim removed 0 bases at V and 2 bases at J, leaving 23 bases unmatched. This CDR3 is CSVEEFASLGGDSGGTTDTQYF. The CDR3 DNA reads as TGCAGCGTTGAAGAATTCGCGTCGCTAGGGGGGGATAGCGGGGGGACCACAGATACGCAGTATTTT.

The chain has TRBV18 and TRBJ2-1, with D hard to call. CDR3 length: 13 residues. Trimming took off 4 bases at V and 5 bases at J, with 9 bases between the two ends. Germline assignment: CDR1 KGHSH and CDR2 LQKENI. CDR3 residues: CASSLVRDNEQFF. The CDR3 bases are TGTGCCAGCTCACTAGTTAGGGACAATGAGCAGTTCTTC.

This clone has more than one count but fewer than ten. V and J are TRBV4-1 and TRBJ2-2, with TRBD1 as a possible D gene (5 bases). CDR1 is MGHRA, CDR2 YSYEKL, per germline. The V gene lost 0 bases and the J gene lost 1 base, with 12 bases spanning the gap. The CDR3 has 17 residues. The CDR3 coding sequence is TGCGCCAGCAGCCAAGACTCTTGGACAATGAACACCGGGGAGCTGTTTTTT. Protein product: CASSQDSWTMNTGELFF.

The chain joins TRBV4-2 to TRBJ1-3; D gene ambiguous. CDR1 and CDR2 (germline): LGHNA, YNFKEQ. Trimming pared 0 bases from V and 0 bases from J, leaving 15 bases between. There are 18 residues in the CDR3. This CDR3 reads CASSQDGVRGNSGNTIYF. CDR3 coding DNA: TGTGCCAGCAGCCAAGATGGAGTGCGGGGAAACTCTGGAAACACCATATATTTT.

This chain connects TRBV30 to TRBJ1-6; tentative D call: TRBD1 (5 bases). The CDR3 length is 14 residues. CDR1 is GTSNPN, CDR2 SVGIG, per germline (reference sequence). Trimming removed 5 bases from V and 7 bases from J, with 15 bases in between. CDR3 sequence: CAWASLGGNSPLHF. The CDR3 bases are TGTGCCTGGGCTTCTCTCGGGGGAAATTCACCCCTCCACTTT.

The V call is TRBV6-5, the J call TRBJ1-3, with 9 bases aligning to TRBD1. The V segment lost 10 bases and the J segment 10 bases; nucleotides outside the gene matches: 17. The CDR3 loop spans 15 amino acids. Germline V gene sequence: CDR1 MNHEY, CDR2 SVGAGI. The CDR3 DNA reads TGTGCCACTCGGGACAGGGTAAAGCTTAAATCGACCATATATTTT. Translation: CATRDRVKLKSTIYF.

The CDR3 is CASSMAGTGRHYGYTF. The CDR3 DNA follows: TGTGCCAGTAGTATGGCCGGGACAGGGAGGCACTATGGCTACACCTTC. The chain carries TRBV19 and TRBJ1-2, with 9 positions matching TRBD1. This CDR3 spans 16 amino acids. The germline gives CDR1 LNHDA, CDR2 SQIVND (reference sequence). V gave up 3 bases and J gave up 3 bases; unmatched junction bases: 8.

The rearrangement joins TRBV7-2 to TRBJ1-5; no reliable D call. From germline, CDR1 is SGHTA and CDR2 FQGNSA. This CDR3 is 16 amino acids long. V dropped 5 bases and J dropped 3 bases, with 17 bases sitting between them. The CDR3 region is CASSLSPTGLNQPQHF. The DNA for the CDR3 is TGTGCCAGCAGCCTCTCACCCACCGGGCTCAATCAGCCCCAGCATTTT.

The rearrangement uses TRBV9 and TRBJ1-1; no reliable D call. This CDR3 comprises 16 residues. In germline, CDR1 is SGDLS, CDR2 YYNGEE. V gave up 0 bases and J gave up 1 base, with 13 bases separating them. CDR3 sequence reads: CASSVVPHSGNTEAFF. DNA of the CDR3: TGTGCCAGCAGCGTAGTGCCACACTCGGGGAACACTGAAGCTTTCTTT.

This clone has only a few counts. This chain uses TRBV6-5 with TRBJ1-1; D unclear. Per the germline V gene, CDR1 is MNHEY and CDR2 is SVGAGI. This CDR3 is built from 11 residues. The germline V and J ends were trimmed by 0 bases and 7 bases, with 3 bases remaining between them. CDR3 in amino acids: CASSYSGEAFF. The CDR3 region has the DNA TGTGCCAGCAGTTACTCAGGTGAAGCTTTCTTT.

This clone was counted a single time. The chain has TRBV6-1 and TRBJ2-7; 11 bases fit TRBD2. CDR1 MNHNS and CDR2 SASEGT come from the germline V gene. There are 14 residues in the CDR3. After removal of 7 bases from V and 2 bases from J, the junction contained 4 bases not matched to a gene. The chain's CDR3 is CASTIAGGPYEQYF. In DNA, the CDR3 is TGTGCCAGCACAATAGCGGGGGGGCCCTACGAGCAGTACTTC.

The gene calls are TRBV18 and TRBJ2-1; 12 bases match TRBD2. V lost 4 bases, J lost 5 bases, and 9 bases stayed unmatched. Germline V lookup: CDR1 KGHSH, CDR2 LQKENI. The CDR3 covers 17 residues. CDR3 sequence reads: CASSRQLAGGGDNEQFF. DNA for the CDR3: TGTGCCAGCTCACGACAACTAGCGGGGGGAGGAGACAATGAGCAGTTCTTC. Full variable domain (remainder filled in from reference TRBV18 and TRBJ2-1): NAGVMQNPRHLVRRRGQEARLRCSPMKGHSHVYWYRQLPEEGLKFMVYLQKENIIDESGMPKERFSAEFPKEGPSILRIQQVVRGDSAAYFCASSRQLAGGGDNEQFFGPGTRLTVL.

J is TRBJ1-6 and V is TRBV6-1, with unresolved D. The CDR3 contains 18 residues. Germline lookup yields CDR1 MNHNS and CDR2 SASEGT. Trimming took 2 bases from V and 2 from J, leaving 16 bases between them. In nucleotides, the CDR3 is TGTGCCAGCAGTGAACCGACGGGGTCTAGGACCTATAATTCACCCCTCCACTTT. This sequence encodes CASSEPTGSRTYNSPLHF.

The gene calls are TRBV5-5 and TRBJ2-7; maybe TRBD1 (5 bases). Germline-derived CDR1 and CDR2 are SGHKS and YYEKEE (reference sequence). The CDR3 contains 14 residues. V was cut by 1 base and J by 1 base, with 9 bases left in between. The CDR3 here is CASSLTGDSYEQYV. CDR3 coding DNA: TGTGCCAGCAGCTTGACAGGTGATTCCTACGAGCAGTACGTC.

The chain carries TRBV5-1 and TRBJ2-5; a possible D gene is TRBD1 (6 bases). The germline gives CDR1 SGHRS, CDR2 YFSETQ. This CDR3 comprises 17 residues. The germline V and J ends were trimmed by 0 bases and 1 base, with 16 bases remaining between them. CDR3 nucleotides: TGCGCCAGCAGCTTGGTGCAGGGGTCATATGGCCAAGAGACCCAGTACTTC. Protein product: CASSLVQGSYGQETQYF.

V and J are TRBV5-4 and TRBJ1-2, with TRBD1 matching 7 bases. Germline loops: CDR1 SGHNT, CDR2 YYREEE (reference sequence). Losses at the gene ends were 3 bases for V and 4 bases for J; bases not matched to a gene: 6. This CDR3 is built from 14 residues. CDR3 in DNA: TGTGCCAGCAGCTCCCGGGACAGCCTCTATGGCTACACCTTC. Residues: CASSSRDSLYGYTF.

Concerning this clone itself: A junction boundary mismatches the germline segment, possibly from a read error. The chain uses TRBV5-6 and TRBJ1-1; D unresolved. The germline gives CDR1 SGHDT, CDR2 YYEEEE. The length of the CDR3 is 11 residues. CDR3 coding DNA: TGTGCCAGCAGCTTGGCAACTGGAGCTTTCTTT. Its translation: CASSLATGAFF.

This chain uses TRBV4-1 with TRBJ1-5; 7 bases align to TRBD1. V trimming: 0 bases; J trimming: 3 bases; junction bases outside the gene matches: 11. This CDR3 spans 18 amino acids. The germline CDR1 and CDR2 sequences are MGHRA and YSYEKL. The CDR3 loop reads CASSQDLGMTGNNQPQHF. The DNA of the CDR3 is TGCGCCAGCAGCCAAGATTTGGGTATGACAGGGAACAATCAGCCCCAGCATTTT.

The chain joins TRBV2 to TRBJ2-5, with 7 bases aligning to TRBD2. V shed 6 bases, J shed 1 base, and the junction held 11 bases outside the gene matches. This CDR3 is built from 16 residues. Germline V gene sequence: CDR1 SNHLY, CDR2 FYNNEI. CDR3 sequence: CASRSPAGVSQETQYF. CDR3 coding DNA: TGTGCCAGCAGGAGCCCTGCGGGGGTTAGCCAAGAGACCCAGTACTTC.

This clone has just a few counts. The J gene is TRBJ2-7, the V gene TRBV27, with TRBD2 matching over 7 bases. With V trimmed by 6 bases and J by 2 bases, 4 bases remained unmatched. Germline loops: CDR1 MNHEY, CDR2 SMNVEV (reference sequence). The CDR3 is 13 residues long. The CDR3 reads CASSPGLAYEQYF. The CDR3 DNA sequence: TGTGCCAGCAGCCCCGGACTAGCCTACGAGCAGTACTTC.

This sequence joins TRBV5-1 and TRBJ2-2; possible D gene TRBD1, 5 bases. Germline CDR1 is SGHRS and CDR2 is YFSETQ. V lost 1 base, J lost 6 bases, and 16 bases lay in between. This CDR3 spans 16 amino acids. In nucleotides, the CDR3 is TGCGCCAGCAGCTTGCTAGGACATGCGTCCGCCGGGGAGCTGTTTTTT. It translates to CASSLLGHASAGELFF.